The clone carrying this TCR beta chain was seen only once. Clones were read by immunoSEQ multiplex PCR, and TCRdb kept only the in-frame ones, dropping some. The sample records about 47,000 clones, 80% to 90% being singletons. The data were taken from a study of T cell changes during pregnancy in multiple sclerosis. The source is a female donor with multiple sclerosis, enrolled in a pregnancy study. The source material was CD8+ T cells from peripheral blood mononuclear cells, sampled in the second trimester of pregnancy.

CDR3 in DNA: TGTGCCAGCAGCTTAGGACTAGTCGGAAATGAGCAGTTCTTC. Encoded protein: CASSLGLVGNEQFF. This chain connects TRBV11-2 to TRBJ2-1; D is possibly TRBD2 (6 bases). The CDR3 spans 14 residues. The V end lost 1 base, the J end lost 7 bases, and 11 bases lay between the germline ends. CDR1 is SGHAT, CDR2 FQNNGV, per germline.